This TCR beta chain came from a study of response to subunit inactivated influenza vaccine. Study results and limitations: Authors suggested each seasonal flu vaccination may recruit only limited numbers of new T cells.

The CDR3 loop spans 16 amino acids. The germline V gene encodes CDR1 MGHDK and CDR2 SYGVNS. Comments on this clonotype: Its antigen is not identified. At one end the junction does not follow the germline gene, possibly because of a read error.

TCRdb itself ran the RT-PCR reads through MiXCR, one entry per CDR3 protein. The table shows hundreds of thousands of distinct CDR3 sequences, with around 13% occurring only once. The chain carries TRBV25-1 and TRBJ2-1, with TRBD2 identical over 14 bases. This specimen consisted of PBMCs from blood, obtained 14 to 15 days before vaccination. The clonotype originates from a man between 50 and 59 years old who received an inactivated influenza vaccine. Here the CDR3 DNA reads TGTGCCAGCAGGGAATCCGGGACTAGCGGGAGCAATGAGCAGTTCTTC. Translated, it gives CASRESGTSGSNEQFF.